Given below is one T cell receptor (beta chain) in context. Germline V gene sequence: CDR1 ENHRY, CDR2 SYGVKD. Trimming at V came to 6 bases and at J to 2 bases, leaving 4 bases not matched to a gene. The CDR3 extends over 14 amino acids. The data are from a study of T cell changes during pregnancy in multiple sclerosis. Method: immunoSEQ multiplex PCR; TCRdb's copy keeps in-frame clones and lacks some. The sample includes about 17,000 clones, about four fifths of them seen just once. Source: CD8+ T cells from peripheral blood mononuclear cells, taken in the third trimester of pregnancy. The receptor was derived from a female donor in good health, enrolled as a control in a pregnancy study. The chain combines TRBV10-3 with TRBJ1-5; 7 bases line up with TRBD1. As DNA, the CDR3 is TGTGCCATCAGCCCTCAGGGGGGCAATCAGCCCCAGCATTTT. Residues: CAISPQGGNQPQHF.